Listed below are T cell receptor beta chains from one sample, sequenced in a study of naive and memory T cell subsets. TCRdb ran MiXCR on the UMI-ligation and nested PCR reads and lists one entry per CDR3 protein. The profile shows 85,000 or so distinct CDR3 sequences, approximately 10% of them singletons. The sequenced material came from naive CD8+ T cells from blood. All receptors come from a human donor in good health. Each CDR3 is given with its conserved first and last residue. The order of the fields is CDR3 protein, J gene, V gene.

CDR3 protein: CASSESRTGVTGELFF
J gene: TRBJ2-2
V gene: TRBV4-1

CDR3 protein: CASSQGAGARRSETQYF
J gene: TRBJ2-5
V gene: TRBV4-3

CDR3 protein: CASSPEGQGALIF
J gene: TRBJ1-2
V gene: TRBV18

CDR3 protein: CSAAPQAASTDTQYF
J gene: TRBJ2-3
V gene: TRBV20-1

CDR3 protein: CASSGSKGASGRNNEQFF
J gene: TRBJ2-1
V gene: TRBV25-1

CDR3 protein: CASSLYEGSTDTQYF
J gene: TRBJ2-3
V gene: TRBV27

CDR3 protein: CASSSPGTSNEQFF
J gene: TRBJ2-1
V gene: TRBV19

CDR3 protein: CSARRAGVSYNEQFF
J gene: TRBJ2-1
V gene: TRBV20-1

CDR3 protein: CASSFDGSLGEQYF
J gene: TRBJ2-7
V gene: TRBV4-1

CDR3 protein: CASVGGPSEQYF
J gene: TRBJ2-7
V gene: TRBV2

CDR3 protein: CASSERTSGRLYNEQFF
J gene: TRBJ2-1
V gene: TRBV6-2/TRBV6-3

CDR3 protein: CASYQGVYGYTF
J gene: TRBJ1-2
V gene: TRBV7-8

CDR3 protein: CASSQDGTGYEQYF
J gene: TRBJ2-7
V gene: TRBV3-1

CDR3 protein: CASSLTLGEAYNEQFF
J gene: TRBJ2-1
V gene: TRBV27

CDR3 protein: CASSPQGGDEQYF
J gene: TRBJ2-7
V gene: TRBV9

CDR3 protein: CAWSTGLAGGGNTGELFF
J gene: TRBJ2-2
V gene: TRBV30

CDR3 protein: CASSRVLGTDTQYF
J gene: TRBJ2-3
V gene: TRBV12-3/TRBV12-4